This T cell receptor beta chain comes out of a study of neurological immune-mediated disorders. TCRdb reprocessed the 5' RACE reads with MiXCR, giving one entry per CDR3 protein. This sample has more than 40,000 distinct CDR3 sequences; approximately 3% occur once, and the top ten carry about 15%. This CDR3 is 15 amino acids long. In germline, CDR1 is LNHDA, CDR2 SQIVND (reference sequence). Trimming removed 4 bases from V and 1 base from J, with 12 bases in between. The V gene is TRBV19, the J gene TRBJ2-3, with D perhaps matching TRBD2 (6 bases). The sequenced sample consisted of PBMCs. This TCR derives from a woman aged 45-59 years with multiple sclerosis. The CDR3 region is CASSNRRERTDTQYF. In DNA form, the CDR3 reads TGTGCCAGTAGTAATAGGAGGGAGCGCACAGATACGCAGTATTTT.